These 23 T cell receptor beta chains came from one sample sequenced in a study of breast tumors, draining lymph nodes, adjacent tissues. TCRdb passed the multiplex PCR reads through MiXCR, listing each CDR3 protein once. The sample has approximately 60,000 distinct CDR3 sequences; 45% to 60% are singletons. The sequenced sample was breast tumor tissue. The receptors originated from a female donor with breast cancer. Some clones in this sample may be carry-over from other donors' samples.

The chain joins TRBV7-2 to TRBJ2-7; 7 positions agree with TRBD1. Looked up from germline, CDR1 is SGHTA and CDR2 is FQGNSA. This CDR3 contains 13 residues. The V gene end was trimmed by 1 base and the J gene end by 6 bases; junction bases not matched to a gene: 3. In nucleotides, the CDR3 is TGTGCCAGCAGCTTAGGAGAGGGGGCCGAGCAGTACTTC. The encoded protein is CASSLGEGAEQYF.

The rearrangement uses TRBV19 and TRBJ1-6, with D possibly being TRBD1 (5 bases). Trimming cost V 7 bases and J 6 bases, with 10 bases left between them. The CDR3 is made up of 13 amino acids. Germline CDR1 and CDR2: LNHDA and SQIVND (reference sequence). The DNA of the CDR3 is TGTGCCAGTAACGCAGGGTTTAATTCACCCCTCCACTTT. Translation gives CASNAGFNSPLHF. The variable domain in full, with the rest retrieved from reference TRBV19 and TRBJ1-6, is DGGITQSPKYLFRKEGQNVTLSCEQNLNHDAMYWYRQDPGQGLRLIYYSQIVNDFQKGDIAEGYSVSREKKESFPLTVTSAQKNPTAFYLCASNAGFNSPLHFGNGTRLTVT.

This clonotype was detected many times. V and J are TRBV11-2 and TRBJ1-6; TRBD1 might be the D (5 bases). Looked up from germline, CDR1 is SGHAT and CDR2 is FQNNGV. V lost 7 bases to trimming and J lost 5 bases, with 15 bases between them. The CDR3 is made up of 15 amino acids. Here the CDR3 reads CASTQGGGNNSPLHF. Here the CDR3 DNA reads TGTGCCAGCACCCAAGGTGGGGGGAATAATTCACCCCTCCACTTT. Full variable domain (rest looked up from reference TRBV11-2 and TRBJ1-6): EAGVAQSPRYKIIEKRQSVAFWCNPISGHATLYWYQQILGQGPKLLIQFQNNGVVDDSQLPKDRFSAERLKGVDSTLKIQPAKLEDSAVYLCASTQGGGNNSPLHFGNGTRLTVT.

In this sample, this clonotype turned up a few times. The DNA for the CDR3 is TGTGCCAGCAGACTGTCGTCTAACTATGGCTACACCTTC. Its protein product is CASRLSSNYGYTF. The chain combines TRBV2 with TRBJ1-2; D is unresolved. The CDR3 consists of 13 residues. Between the trimmed V and J ends, which lost 6 bases and 0 bases, there was a span of 8 bases. Germline V lookup: CDR1 SNHLY, CDR2 FYNNEI.

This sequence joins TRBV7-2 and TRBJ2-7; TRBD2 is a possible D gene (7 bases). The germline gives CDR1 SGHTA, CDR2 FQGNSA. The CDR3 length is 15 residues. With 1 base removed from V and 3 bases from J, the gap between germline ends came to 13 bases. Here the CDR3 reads CASSLGGGQNYEQYF. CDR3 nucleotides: TGTGCCAGCAGCTTAGGGGGGGGACAAAACTACGAGCAGTACTTC.

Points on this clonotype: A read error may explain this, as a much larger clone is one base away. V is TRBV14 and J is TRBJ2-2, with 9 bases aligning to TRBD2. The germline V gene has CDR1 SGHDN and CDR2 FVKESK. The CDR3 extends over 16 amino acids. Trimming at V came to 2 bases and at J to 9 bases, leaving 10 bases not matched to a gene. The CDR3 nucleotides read TGTGCCAGCAGCCAAATAGCGGGAGCCAATAACAGGGAGCTGTTTTTT. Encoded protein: CASSQIAGANNRELFF. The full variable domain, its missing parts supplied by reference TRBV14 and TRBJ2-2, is EAGVTQFPSHSVIEKGQTVTLRCDPISGHDNLYWYRRVMGKEIKFLLHFVKESKQDESGMPNNRFLAERTGGTYSTLKVQPAELEDSGVYFCASSQIAGANNRELFFGEGSRLTVL.

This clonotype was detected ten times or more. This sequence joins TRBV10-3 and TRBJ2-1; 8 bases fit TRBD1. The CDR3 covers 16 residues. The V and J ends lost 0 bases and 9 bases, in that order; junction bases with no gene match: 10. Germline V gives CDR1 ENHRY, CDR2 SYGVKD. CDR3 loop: CAISESIGAGGTEQFF. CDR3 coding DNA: TGTGCCATCAGTGAGTCAATTGGGGCAGGGGGCACTGAGCAGTTCTTC.

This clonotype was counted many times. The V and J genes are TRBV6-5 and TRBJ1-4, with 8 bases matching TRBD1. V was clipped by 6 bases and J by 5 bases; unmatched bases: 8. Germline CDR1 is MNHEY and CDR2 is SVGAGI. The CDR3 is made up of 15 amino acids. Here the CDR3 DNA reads TGTGCCAGCAGGAATACCGGGACAGGCAATGAAAAACTGTTTTTT. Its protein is CASRNTGTGNEKLFF.

The CDR3 DNA reads TGTGCCAGCAGCCAAGACGACTATCCCCAGGAGACCCAGTACTTC. Residues: CASSQDDYPQETQYF. The V gene is TRBV4-2, the J gene TRBJ2-5, with D perhaps TRBD2 (5 bases). V lost 0 bases, J lost 5 bases, and 13 bases lay in between. The CDR3 contains 15 residues. Per the germline V gene, CDR1 is LGHNA and CDR2 is YNFKEQ.

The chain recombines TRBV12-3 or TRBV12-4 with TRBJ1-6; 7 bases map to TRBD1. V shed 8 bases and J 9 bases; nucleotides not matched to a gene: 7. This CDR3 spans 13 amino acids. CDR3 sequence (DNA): TGTGCCAGCGGATCCGGGACAGCTTCACCCCTCCACTTT. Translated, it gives CASGSGTASPLHF.

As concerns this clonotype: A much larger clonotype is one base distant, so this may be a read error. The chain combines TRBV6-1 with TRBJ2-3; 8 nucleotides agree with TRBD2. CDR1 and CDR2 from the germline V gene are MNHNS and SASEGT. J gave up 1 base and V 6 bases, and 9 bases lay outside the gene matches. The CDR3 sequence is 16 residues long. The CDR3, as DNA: TGTGCCAGCAGAGAAAGTTTCGGGGGGGGCACAGATACGCAGTATTTT. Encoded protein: CASRESFGGGTDTQYF.

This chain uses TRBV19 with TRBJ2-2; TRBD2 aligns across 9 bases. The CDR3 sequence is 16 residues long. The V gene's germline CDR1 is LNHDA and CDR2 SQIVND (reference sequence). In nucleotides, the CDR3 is TGTGCTATCCCCCCACCTAGCGGGACCCAGACCGGGGAGCTGTTTTTT. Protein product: CAIPPPSGTQTGELFF. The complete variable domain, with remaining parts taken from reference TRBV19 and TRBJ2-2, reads DGGITQSPKYLFRKEGQNVTLSCEQNLNHDAMYWYRQDPGQGLRLIYYSQIVNDFQKGDIAEGYSVSREKKESFPLTVTSAQKNPTAFYLCAIPPPSGTQTGELFFGEGSRLTVL.

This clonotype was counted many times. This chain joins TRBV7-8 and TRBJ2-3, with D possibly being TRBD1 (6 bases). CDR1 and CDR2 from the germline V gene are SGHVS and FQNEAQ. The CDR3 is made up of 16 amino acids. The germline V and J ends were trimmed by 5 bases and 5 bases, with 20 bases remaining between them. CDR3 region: CASSLRLDSQGDTQYF. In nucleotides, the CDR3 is TGTGCCAGCAGCCTCCGACTGGACAGCCAGGGAGATACGCAGTATTTT.

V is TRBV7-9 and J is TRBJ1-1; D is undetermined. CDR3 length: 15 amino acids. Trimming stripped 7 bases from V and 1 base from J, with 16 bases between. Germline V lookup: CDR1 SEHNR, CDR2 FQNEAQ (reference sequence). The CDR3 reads CASTQGPQPNTEAFF. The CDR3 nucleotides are TGTGCCAGCACTCAAGGGCCCCAGCCGAACACTGAAGCTTTCTTT.

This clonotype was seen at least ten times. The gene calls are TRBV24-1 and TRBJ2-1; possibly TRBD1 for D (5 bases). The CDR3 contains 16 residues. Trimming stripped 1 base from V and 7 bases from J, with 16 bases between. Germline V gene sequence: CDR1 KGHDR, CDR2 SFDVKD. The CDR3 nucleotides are TGTGCCACCAGTGATTTTCGGCAGGGTGCATTGAATGAGCAGTTCTTC. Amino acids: CATSDFRQGALNEQFF.

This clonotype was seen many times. The CDR3 DNA reads TGTGCCAGCAGTTTGTCACAGGGGATCCCCTACGAGCAGTACTTC. This encodes CASSLSQGIPYEQYF. The chain carries TRBV28 and TRBJ2-7; 7 bases are shared with TRBD1. This CDR3 spans 15 amino acids. V dropped 3 bases and J dropped 2; count of bases not matched to a gene: 7. Germline V gene data show CDR1 as MDHEN and CDR2 as SYDVKM.

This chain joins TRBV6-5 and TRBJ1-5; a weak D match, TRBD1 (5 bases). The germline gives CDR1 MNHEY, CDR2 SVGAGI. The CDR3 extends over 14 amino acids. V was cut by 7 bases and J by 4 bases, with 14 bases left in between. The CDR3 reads CASKKAGRNQPQHF. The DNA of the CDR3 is TGTGCCAGCAAGAAGGCAGGGAGGAATCAGCCCCAGCATTTT.

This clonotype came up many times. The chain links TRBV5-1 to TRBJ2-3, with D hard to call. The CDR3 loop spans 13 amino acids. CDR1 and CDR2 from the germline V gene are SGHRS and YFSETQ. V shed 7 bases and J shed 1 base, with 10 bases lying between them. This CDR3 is CASLSDGTDTQYF. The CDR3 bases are TGCGCCAGCCTTTCGGACGGCACAGATACGCAGTATTTT.

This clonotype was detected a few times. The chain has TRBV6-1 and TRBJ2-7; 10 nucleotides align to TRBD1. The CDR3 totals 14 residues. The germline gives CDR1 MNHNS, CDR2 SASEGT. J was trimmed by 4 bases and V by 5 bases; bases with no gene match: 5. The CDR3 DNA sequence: TGTGCCAGCAGTAGACCGGGACAGGGGTACGAGCAGTACTTC. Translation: CASSRPGQGYEQYF.

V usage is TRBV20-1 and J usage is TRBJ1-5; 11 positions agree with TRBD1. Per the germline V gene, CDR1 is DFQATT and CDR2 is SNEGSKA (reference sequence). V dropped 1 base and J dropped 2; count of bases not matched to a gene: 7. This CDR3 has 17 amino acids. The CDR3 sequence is CSARVGGTGGGNQPQHF. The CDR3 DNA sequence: TGCAGTGCTAGAGTGGGGGGGACAGGGGGAGGCAATCAGCCCCAGCATTTT.

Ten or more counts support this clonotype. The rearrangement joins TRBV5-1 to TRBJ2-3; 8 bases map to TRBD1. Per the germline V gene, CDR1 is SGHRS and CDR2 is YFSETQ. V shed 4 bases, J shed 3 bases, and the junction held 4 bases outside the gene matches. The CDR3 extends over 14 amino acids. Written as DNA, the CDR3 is TGCGCCAGCAGCGCGGGACAGGCGACAGATACGCAGTATTTT. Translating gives CASSAGQATDTQYF. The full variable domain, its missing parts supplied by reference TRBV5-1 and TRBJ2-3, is KAGVTQTPRYLIKTRGQQVTLSCSPISGHRSVSWYQQTPGQGLQFLFEYFSETQRNKGNFPGRFSGRQFSNSRSEMNVSTLELGDSALYLCASSAGQATDTQYFGPGTRLTVL.

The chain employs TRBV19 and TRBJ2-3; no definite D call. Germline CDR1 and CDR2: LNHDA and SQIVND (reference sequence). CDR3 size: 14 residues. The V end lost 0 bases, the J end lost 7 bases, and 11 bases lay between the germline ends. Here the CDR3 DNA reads TGTGCCAGTAGTATAGAAAGTAGCATGAATACGCAGTATTTT. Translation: CASSIESSMNTQYF.

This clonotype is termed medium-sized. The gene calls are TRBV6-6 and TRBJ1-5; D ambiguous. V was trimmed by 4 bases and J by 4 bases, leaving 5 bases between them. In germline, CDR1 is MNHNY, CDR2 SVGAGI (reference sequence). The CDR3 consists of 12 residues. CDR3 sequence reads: CASSSVNQPQHF. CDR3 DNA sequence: TGTGCCAGCAGTTCCGTAAATCAGCCCCAGCATTTT.